This TCR beta chain appears in the sequencing data of a study of shared T cell receptors in the human thymus. Clones were read by immunoSEQ multiplex PCR, and TCRdb kept only the in-frame ones, dropping some. The data show about 610,000 clones, with around nine tenths seen just once and around 0.0099% held by the top ten. The CDR3 sequence is 13 residues long. V lost 7 bases to trimming and J lost 4 bases; unmatched junction nucleotides: 6. Germline-derived CDR1 and CDR2 are MNHEY and SVGAGI. In addition, the sample was reused for a study of human thymus T cells. From that report: Corrective surgery for congenital heart defects was being performed on the healthy Finnish infants who served as donors. The source of the thymus tissue was resections taken during corrective heart surgery.

Sequences were obtained from thymocytes. The source is a boy under three years old with a congenital heart defect. The V gene is TRBV6-5, the J gene TRBJ2-5; TRBD1 aligns across 7 bases. CDR3 nucleotides: TGTGCCAGCACCAAGAGGGGGCTAGAGACCCAGTACTTC. It specifies CASTKRGLETQYF.